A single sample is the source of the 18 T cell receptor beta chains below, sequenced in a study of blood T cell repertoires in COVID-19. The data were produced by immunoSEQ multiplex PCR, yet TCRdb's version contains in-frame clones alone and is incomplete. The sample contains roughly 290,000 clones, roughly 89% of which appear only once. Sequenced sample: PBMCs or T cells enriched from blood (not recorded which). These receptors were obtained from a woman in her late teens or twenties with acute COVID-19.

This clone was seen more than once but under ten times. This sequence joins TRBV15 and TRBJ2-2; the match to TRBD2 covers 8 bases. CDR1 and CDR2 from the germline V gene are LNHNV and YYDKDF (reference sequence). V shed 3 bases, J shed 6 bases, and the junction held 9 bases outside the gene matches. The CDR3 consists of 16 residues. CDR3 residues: CATSRDRAGEAGELFF. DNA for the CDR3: TGTGCCACCAGCAGGGACAGAGCGGGAGAGGCCGGGGAGCTGTTTTTT.

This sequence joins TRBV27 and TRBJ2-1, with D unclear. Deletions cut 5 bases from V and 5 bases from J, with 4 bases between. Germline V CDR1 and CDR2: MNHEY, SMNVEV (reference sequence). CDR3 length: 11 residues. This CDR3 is CASSLNNEQFF. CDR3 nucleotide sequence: TGTGCCAGCAGTCTAAACAATGAGCAGTTCTTC.

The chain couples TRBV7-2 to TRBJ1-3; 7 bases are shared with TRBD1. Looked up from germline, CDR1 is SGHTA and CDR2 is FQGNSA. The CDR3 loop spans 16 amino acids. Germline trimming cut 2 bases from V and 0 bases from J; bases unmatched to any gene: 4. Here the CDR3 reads CASSLRGTDSGNTIYF. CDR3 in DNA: TGTGCCAGCAGCTTAAGGGGGACAGACTCTGGAAACACCATATATTTT.

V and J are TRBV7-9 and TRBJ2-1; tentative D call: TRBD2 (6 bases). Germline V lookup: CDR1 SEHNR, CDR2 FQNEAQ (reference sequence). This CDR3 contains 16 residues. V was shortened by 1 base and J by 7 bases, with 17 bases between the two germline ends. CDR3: CASSLVGGIGRNEQFF. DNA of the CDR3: TGTGCCAGCAGCTTAGTCGGCGGGATAGGAAGAAATGAGCAGTTCTTC.

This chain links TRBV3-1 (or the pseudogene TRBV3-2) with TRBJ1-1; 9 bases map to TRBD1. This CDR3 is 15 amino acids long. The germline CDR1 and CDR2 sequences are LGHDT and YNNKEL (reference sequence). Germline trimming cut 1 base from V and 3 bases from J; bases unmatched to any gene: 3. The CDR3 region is CASSQGNRGHTEAFF. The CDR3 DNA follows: TGTGCCAGCAGCCAAGGAAACAGGGGGCACACTGAAGCTTTCTTT.

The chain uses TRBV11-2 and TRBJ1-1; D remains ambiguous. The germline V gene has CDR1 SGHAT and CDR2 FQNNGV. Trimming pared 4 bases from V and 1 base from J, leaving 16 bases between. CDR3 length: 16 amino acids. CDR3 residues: CASSSPWAYKNTEAFF. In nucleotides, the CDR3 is TGTGCCAGCAGCTCCCCATGGGCCTATAAGAACACTGAAGCTTTCTTT.

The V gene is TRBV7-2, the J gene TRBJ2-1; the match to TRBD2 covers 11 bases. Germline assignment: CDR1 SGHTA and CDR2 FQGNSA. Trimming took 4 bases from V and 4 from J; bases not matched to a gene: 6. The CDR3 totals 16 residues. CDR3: CASSSRLAGRYNEQFF. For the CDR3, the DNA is TGTGCCAGCAGCTCCCGACTAGCGGGACGGTACAATGAGCAGTTCTTC.

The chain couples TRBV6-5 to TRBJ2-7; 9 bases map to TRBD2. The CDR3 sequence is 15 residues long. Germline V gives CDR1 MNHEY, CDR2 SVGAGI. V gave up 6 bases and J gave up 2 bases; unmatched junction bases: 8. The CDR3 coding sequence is TGTGCCAGCAGCCCCGCTCTAGCGGGAACCTACGAGCAGTACTTC. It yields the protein CASSPALAGTYEQYF.

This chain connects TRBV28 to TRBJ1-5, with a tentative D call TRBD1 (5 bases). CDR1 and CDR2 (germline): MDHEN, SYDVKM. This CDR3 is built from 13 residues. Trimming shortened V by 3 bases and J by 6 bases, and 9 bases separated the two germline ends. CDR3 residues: CASSFSGVQPQHF. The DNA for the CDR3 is TGTGCCAGCAGTTTTTCGGGGGTTCAGCCCCAGCATTTT.

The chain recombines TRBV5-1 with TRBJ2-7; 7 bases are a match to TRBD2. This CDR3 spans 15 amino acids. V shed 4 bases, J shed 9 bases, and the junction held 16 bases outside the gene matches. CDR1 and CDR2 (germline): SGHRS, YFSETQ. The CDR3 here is CASSQSLAAGVAQYF. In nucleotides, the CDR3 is TGCGCCAGCAGCCAAAGCCTAGCGGCGGGGGTCGCGCAGTACTTC.

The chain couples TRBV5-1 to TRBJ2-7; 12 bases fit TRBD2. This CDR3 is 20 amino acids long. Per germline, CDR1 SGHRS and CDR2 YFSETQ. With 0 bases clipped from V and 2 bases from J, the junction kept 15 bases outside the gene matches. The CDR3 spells CASSLGIPGLAGPVPYEQYF. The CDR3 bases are TGCGCCAGCAGCTTGGGGATCCCGGGACTAGCGGGCCCCGTCCCCTACGAGCAGTACTTC.

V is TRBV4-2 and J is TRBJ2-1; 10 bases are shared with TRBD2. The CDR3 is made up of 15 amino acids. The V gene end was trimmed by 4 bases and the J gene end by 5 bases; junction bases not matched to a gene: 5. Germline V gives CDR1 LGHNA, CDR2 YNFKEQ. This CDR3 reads CASSPGLAEDNEQFF. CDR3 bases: TGTGCCAGCAGCCCCGGACTAGCGGAGGACAATGAGCAGTTCTTC.

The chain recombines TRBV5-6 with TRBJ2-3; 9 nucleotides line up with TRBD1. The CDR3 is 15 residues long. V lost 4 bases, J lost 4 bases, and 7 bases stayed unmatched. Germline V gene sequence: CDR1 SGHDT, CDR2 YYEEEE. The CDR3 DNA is TGTGCCAGCAGCCGTGACAGGGGGGTGTCAGATACGCAGTATTTT. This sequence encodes CASSRDRGVSDTQYF. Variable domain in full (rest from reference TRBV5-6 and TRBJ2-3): DAGVTQSPTHLIKTRGQQVTLRCSPKSGHDTVSWYQQALGQGPQFIFQYYEEEERQRGNFPDRFSGHQFPNYSSELNVNALLLGDSALYLCASSRDRGVSDTQYFGPGTRLTVL.

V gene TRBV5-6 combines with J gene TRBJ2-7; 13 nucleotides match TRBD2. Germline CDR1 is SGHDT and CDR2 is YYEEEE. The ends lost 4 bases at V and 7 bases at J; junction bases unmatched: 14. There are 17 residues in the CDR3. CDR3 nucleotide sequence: TGTGCCAGCAGCCAAGGGACTAGCGGGACCACCGAGGGGGAGCAGTACTTC. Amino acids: CASSQGTSGTTEGEQYF. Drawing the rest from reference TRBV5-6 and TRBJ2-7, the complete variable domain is DAGVTQSPTHLIKTRGQQVTLRCSPKSGHDTVSWYQQALGQGPQFIFQYYEEEERQRGNFPDRFSGHQFPNYSSELNVNALLLGDSALYLCASSQGTSGTTEGEQYFGPGTRLTVT.

The CDR3 DNA sequence: TGTGCCTGGAGTGTGACTAGCGGAAAAAACATTCAGTACTTC. Translation: CAWSVTSGKNIQYF. This chain joins TRBV30 and TRBJ2-4, with TRBD2 matching over 9 bases. This CDR3 spans 14 amino acids. J lost 4 bases, V lost 0 bases, and 1 base had no gene match. Germline-derived CDR1 and CDR2 are GTSNPN and SVGIG (reference sequence).

The CDR3 DNA reads TGTGCCAGCAGCTTCTCAGGGGAGAGCTACGAGCAGTACTTC. This translates into CASSFSGESYEQYF. This sequence joins TRBV7-6 and TRBJ2-7, with D maybe TRBD1 (6 bases). V gave up 3 bases and J gave up 3 bases, with 12 bases separating them. Germline-derived CDR1 and CDR2 are SGHVS and FNYEAQ. The CDR3 extends over 14 amino acids.

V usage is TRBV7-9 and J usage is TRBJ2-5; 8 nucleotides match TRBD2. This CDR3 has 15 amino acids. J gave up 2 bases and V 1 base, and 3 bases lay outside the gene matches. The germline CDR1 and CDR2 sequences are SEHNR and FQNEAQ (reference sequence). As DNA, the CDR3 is TGTGCCAGCAGCTTAGGGCCTAGCGGGCAAGAGACCCAGTACTTC. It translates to CASSLGPSGQETQYF.

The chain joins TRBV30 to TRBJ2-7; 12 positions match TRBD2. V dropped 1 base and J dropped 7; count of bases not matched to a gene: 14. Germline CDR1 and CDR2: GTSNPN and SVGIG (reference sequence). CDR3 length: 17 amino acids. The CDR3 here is CAWSGVAGLAGSGEQYF. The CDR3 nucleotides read TGTGCCTGGAGTGGGGTAGCAGGACTAGCGGGATCGGGGGAGCAGTACTTC.